Described below is a single T cell receptor (beta chain) sequence and its context. No antigen is known for it. The length of the CDR3 is 16 residues. Germline CDR1 reads KGHSH; CDR2 reads LQKENI. Trimming cost V 5 bases and J 0 bases, with 17 bases left between them. This sample was taken from a study of shared clonotypes between healthy human individuals. The assay was run at deep level. Replicate sorted-subset PCRs were loaded with around 210 ng DNA, 31,000 or so T cell genomes. Using immunoSEQ multiplex PCR, the repertoire was profiled, and TCRdb retains in-frame clones only, with some absent. The sample carries approximately 400,000 clones, 90% to 98% recorded once. General study findings and limits: Across a few donors, naive CD4 shared 5% to 5.5%, naive CD8 around 3.5%, memory CD4 2% to 2.5%, memory CD8 0.4% to 0.5%. Incompleteness in sorted-subset sequencing, despite large depth, was shown by rarefaction.

This clonotype was sampled from a man aged 25 to 45 in good health. The source material was memory CD8+ T cells sorted from blood. Subset specified: CD45RO+ cells pooled with CCR7-negative TemRA cells. This sequence joins TRBV18 and TRBJ2-7; tentative D call: TRBD1 (6 bases). The CDR3 protein is CASSSTGSRGSYEQYF. CDR3 DNA sequence: TGTGCCAGCTCAAGTACGGGTTCCAGGGGCTCCTACGAGCAGTACTTC.